The rows below give T cell receptor beta chains drawn from one sample of a study of T-cell reconstitution after alpha-beta-depleted transplantation in children. A single record per CDR3 protein comes from TCRdb applying MiXCR to the PCR reads. The sample includes hundreds of thousands of distinct CDR3 sequences, approximately 12% of them seen just once. The sequencing here drew on PBMCs from the stem cell graft donor, taken from the stem cell graft. The receptor set was obtained from a human donor who donated a stem cell graft to a child with acute lymphoblastic leukemia. The CDR3 runs from the conserved cysteine through the conserved F or W. Fields, in order: V gene, J gene, D gene, clone size, CDR3 DNA, CDR3 protein. D genes are given only for firm matches. Expanded clones are given a class, and other clones once, few, many or no size at all.

V: TRBV6-5
J: TRBJ1-4
D: -
size: many
DNA: TGTGCCAGCAGTTTTCTTAGAGGGAATGAAAAACTGTTTTTT
CDR3: CASSFLRGNEKLFF

V: TRBV5-1
J: TRBJ2-1
D: -
size: many
DNA: TGCGCCAGCAGCCTCGAAGGGGTCTACAATGAGCAGTTCTTC
CDR3: CASSLEGVYNEQFF

V: TRBV11-1
J: TRBJ2-1
D: TRBD1
size: many
DNA: TGTGCCAGCAGCTTAGGCCGCGACAGGGGGTCAGGGAGGAATGAGCAGTTCTTC
CDR3: CASSLGRDRGSGRNEQFF

V: TRBV29-1
J: TRBJ2-1
D: -
size: many
DNA: TGCAGCGCCGCAGTCGGCGGAAATTACAATGAGCAGTTCTTC
CDR3: CSAAVGGNYNEQFF

V: TRBV18
J: TRBJ2-5
D: TRBD1
size: many
DNA: TGTGCCAGCTCATTCGGACAGGGGCTATTGGAGACCCAGTACTTC
CDR3: CASSFGQGLLETQYF

V: TRBV11-2
J: TRBJ2-7
D: TRBD2
size: many
DNA: TGTGCCAGCAGCTTACCCTCCCTAGCGGGGCCTTACGAGCAGTACTTC
CDR3: CASSLPSLAGPYEQYF

V: TRBV12-3/TRBV12-4
J: TRBJ1-5
D: TRBD1
size: many
DNA: TGTGCCAGCAGCCGAGGGACAGGGGTCCAGCCCCAGCATTTT
CDR3: CASSRGTGVQPQHF

V: TRBV27
J: TRBJ2-1
D: TRBD1
size: many
DNA: TGTGCCAGCAGGGAGCATGGACAGGGAAAATATGAGCAGTTCTTC
CDR3: CASREHGQGKYEQFF

V: TRBV27
J: TRBJ2-7
D: -
size: -
DNA: TGTGCCAGCAGTTTCTCGTTTTCCTACGAGCAGTACTTC
CDR3: CASSFSFSYEQYF

V: TRBV29-1
J: TRBJ1-2
D: TRBD1
size: -
DNA: TGCAGCGTTGAAGATCGGGGACAGGGGGCTACCTATGGCTACACCTTC
CDR3: CSVEDRGQGATYGYTF

V: TRBV27
J: TRBJ2-1
D: -
size: -
DNA: TGTGCCAGCAGTAACGAAATCAGGTTAGAGCAGTTCTTC
CDR3: CASSNEIRLEQFF

V: TRBV18
J: TRBJ1-5
D: TRBD1
size: many
DNA: TGTGCCAGCTCACCAACGATCACACACCGGACAGGGGAACAGCCCCAGCATTTT
CDR3: CASSPTITHRTGEQPQHF

V: TRBV5-1
J: TRBJ1-5
D: -
size: many
DNA: TGCGCCAGCAGCTTGGGTCCAAGGAACCAGCCCCAGCATTTT
CDR3: CASSLGPRNQPQHF

V: TRBV18
J: TRBJ2-2
D: TRBD1
size: many
DNA: TGTGCCAGCTCACCACCGACAGGGAAGAACACCGGGGAGCTGTTTTTT
CDR3: CASSPPTGKNTGELFF